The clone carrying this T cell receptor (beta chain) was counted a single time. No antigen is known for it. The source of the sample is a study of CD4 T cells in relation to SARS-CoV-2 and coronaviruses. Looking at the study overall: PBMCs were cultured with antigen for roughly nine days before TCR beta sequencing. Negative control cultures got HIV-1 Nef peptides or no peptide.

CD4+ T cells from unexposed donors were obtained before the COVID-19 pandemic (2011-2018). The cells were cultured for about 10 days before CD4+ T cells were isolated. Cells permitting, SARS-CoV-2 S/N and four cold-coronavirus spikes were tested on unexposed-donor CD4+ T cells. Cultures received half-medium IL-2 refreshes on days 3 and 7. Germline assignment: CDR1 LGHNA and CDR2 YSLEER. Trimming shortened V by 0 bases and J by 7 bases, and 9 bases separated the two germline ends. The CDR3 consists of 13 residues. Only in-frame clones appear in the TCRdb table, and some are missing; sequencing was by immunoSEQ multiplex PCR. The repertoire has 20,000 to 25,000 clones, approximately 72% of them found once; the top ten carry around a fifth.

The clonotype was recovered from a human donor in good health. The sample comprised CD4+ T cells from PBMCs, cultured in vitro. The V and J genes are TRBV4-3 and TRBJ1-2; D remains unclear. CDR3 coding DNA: TGCGCCAGCAGCCAAGAGGTCCAGTTTGGCTACACCTTC. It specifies CASSQEVQFGYTF.